The T cell receptor beta chain described here comes from a study of cytotoxic CD8 clonotypes in ibrutinib-treated CLL. On this clone: Its antigen is not known.

TCRdb's copy holds only in-frame clones and misses some; the assay was immunoSEQ multiplex PCR. The sample has about 97,000 clones, 70% to 80% seen once. Study observations and caveats: Contraction or stability on treatment characterized the public clonotypes, which were uncommon.

The sequence came from a human donor with chronic lymphocytic leukemia. Material: PBMCs, obtained after 12 months of ibrutinib treatment.

The CDR3 here is CSVDPGVDTGELFF. CDR3 sequence (DNA): TGCAGCGTTGACCCAGGGGTTGACACCGGGGAGCTGTTTTTT. This chain uses TRBV29-1 with TRBJ2-2, with TRBD1 as a possible D gene (6 bases). The CDR3 spans 14 residues. In germline, CDR1 is SQVTM, CDR2 ANQGSEA. V was clipped by 3 bases and J by 3 bases, with 11 bases between them.